The 28 T cell receptor beta chains reported below all come from one sample, sequenced in a study of Ad26.COV2.S vaccination and SARS-CoV-2 variants (dated by TCRdb to about 2021). The library was generated by the immunoSEQ multiplex PCR assay. The immuneACCESS repertoire file appears here via TCRdb, limited to in-frame rearrangements. These files lack a portion of the clones; in checked studies, under half of the deficit traces to unresolved V genes, and the cause of the others is not known. This sample holds some 390,000 clones; around nine tenths were observed only once. The ten largest clones represent roughly 3.5% of the sample. In the paper's terms, the treatment or condition label means: roughly 19 received Ad26.COV2.S at low or high dose, single or two shots; five or six received placebo; per-sample allocation not given. For vaccine and placebo recipients, repertoires were sequenced using samples collected on day 63 after the first injection.

This specimen consisted of peripheral blood, obtained in a trial of Ad26.COV2.S vaccine versus placebo. The receptor source for this set is a person aged 18-60 years who received the Ad26.COV2.S COVID-19 vaccine or a placebo.

This chain connects TRBV3-1 (or the pseudogene TRBV3-2) to TRBJ1-5; 11 positions agree with TRBD1. CDR3 length: 15 residues. Germline assignment: CDR1 LGHDT and CDR2 YNNKEL (reference sequence). Trimming cost V 4 bases and J 3 bases; bases outside gene matches: 2. Written as DNA, the CDR3 is TGTGCCAGCAGCCGGGACAGGGGGGTCAATCAGCCCCAGCATTTT. It is translated as CASSRDRGVNQPQHF.

The rearrangement uses TRBV7-9 and TRBJ2-5, with D hard to call. V was trimmed by 1 base and J by 5 bases, leaving 11 bases between them. The V gene's germline CDR1 is SEHNR and CDR2 FQNEAQ (reference sequence). CDR3 length: 14 amino acids. CDR3 residues: CASSLGASQETQYF. CDR3 nucleotides: TGTGCCAGCAGCTTAGGGGCAAGTCAGGAGACCCAGTACTTC.

The chain carries TRBV6-1 and TRBJ1-2; D is ambiguous. The ends were cut back, 2 bases at V and 2 bases at J, with 12 bases in the middle. The CDR3 consists of 15 residues. In germline, CDR1 is MNHNS, CDR2 SASEGT. In DNA, the CDR3 is TGTGCCAGCAGTGAATTGGGCGCCCGGAACTATGGCTACACCTTC. Translation: CASSELGARNYGYTF.

The J gene is TRBJ2-5, the V gene TRBV9; D gene ambiguous. The CDR3 has 13 amino acids. Germline CDR1 reads SGDLS; CDR2 reads YYNGEE. V was trimmed by 0 bases and J by 5 bases, leaving 8 bases between them. In nucleotides, the CDR3 is TGTGCCAGCAGCGTAGACGGCCCGGAGACCCAGTACTTC. Its translation: CASSVDGPETQYF.

This clone appeared once. CDR3: CASTGSTTYEQYF. The CDR3 DNA follows: TGTGCCAGCACTGGGTCGACTACCTACGAGCAGTACTTC. The genes are TRBV6-5 and TRBJ2-7, with a weak D call TRBD2 (5 bases). There are 13 residues in the CDR3. Trimming removed 7 bases at V and 2 bases at J, with 12 bases between. Germline loops: CDR1 MNHEY, CDR2 SVGAGI.

The V gene is TRBV10-3, the J gene TRBJ2-2; 7 nucleotides line up with TRBD2. Looked up from germline, CDR1 is ENHRY and CDR2 is SYGVKD. The junction had 6 bases not matched to a gene; V was cut back by 6 bases and J by 5 bases. The CDR3 contains 14 residues. This CDR3 reads CAISETGGTGELFF. In DNA, the CDR3 is TGTGCCATCAGCGAAACGGGGGGAACCGGGGAGCTGTTTTTT.

The V gene is TRBV4-1, the J gene TRBJ2-1, with 12 bases fitting TRBD2. The CDR3 loop spans 19 amino acids. With V trimmed by 5 bases and J by 0 bases, 11 bases remained unmatched. Germline V gene lookup returns CDR1 MGHRA and CDR2 YSYEKL. The CDR3 region has the DNA TGCGCCAGCAGCACCCGACTAGCGGGGGACCTAAGCTCCTACAATGAGCAGTTCTTC. Its translation: CASSTRLAGDLSSYNEQFF.

Concerning this clone itself: Other DNA sequences of this sample code for an identical CDR3. The chain is built from TRBV3-1 (or the pseudogene TRBV3-2) and TRBJ2-3; D tentatively reads TRBD1 or TRBD2 (5 bases each). Germline-derived CDR1 and CDR2 are LGHDT and YNNKEL (reference sequence). The CDR3 has 16 amino acids. V was pared by 0 bases and J by 0 bases, with 10 bases between. The CDR3 nucleotides read TGTGCCAGCAGCCAAGATCGGGGACCTAGCACAGATACGCAGTATTTT. Protein product: CASSQDRGPSTDTQYF.

CDR3 sequence reads: CASSPGTQVYEQYF. The CDR3 DNA is TGCGCCAGCAGTCCCGGGACTCAAGTCTACGAGCAGTACTTC. The chain joins TRBV10-1 to TRBJ2-7; D might be TRBD2 (6 bases). Germline V gene lookup returns CDR1 WNHNN and CDR2 SYGVQD (reference sequence). The CDR3 consists of 14 residues. V lost 5 bases to trimming and J lost 3 bases, with 14 bases between them.

The genes are TRBV10-3 and TRBJ2-3; no firm D call. The length of the CDR3 is 15 residues. The germline V and J ends were trimmed by 6 bases and 2 bases, with 15 bases remaining between them. Germline V gene lookup returns CDR1 ENHRY and CDR2 SYGVKD. The CDR3: CAISGTEKPTDTQYF. CDR3 nucleotides: TGTGCCATCAGCGGTACTGAGAAACCCACAGATACGCAGTATTTT.

The chain joins TRBV18 to TRBJ2-1; 10 positions match TRBD1. CDR3 size: 15 residues. J lost 5 bases, V lost 5 bases, and 6 bases had no gene match. The germline gives CDR1 KGHSH, CDR2 LQKENI. CDR3 bases: TGTGCCAGCTCATCGGGACAGGGGCCAAACAATGAGCAGTTCTTC. Its protein is CASSSGQGPNNEQFF.

This chain connects TRBV6-2 or TRBV6-3 to TRBJ1-2; maybe TRBD1 (6 bases). The CDR3 covers 12 residues. In germline, CDR1 is MNHEY, CDR2 SVGEGT. Trimming removed 4 bases from V and 8 bases from J, with 11 bases in between. The CDR3 nucleotides read TGTGCCAGCAGTTTCTCCGGGACAGGCTACACCTTC. The encoded protein is CASSFSGTGYTF.

The V and J genes are TRBV5-1 and TRBJ2-3; 10 bases are shared with TRBD1. This CDR3 comprises 18 residues. Unmatched junction bases numbered 13, after V lost 0 bases and J lost 6 bases. Germline CDR1 and CDR2: SGHRS and YFSETQ. CDR3: CASSLAGDRGARGDTQYF. For the CDR3, the DNA is TGCGCCAGCAGCTTGGCCGGGGACAGGGGCGCCCGAGGGGATACGCAGTATTTT.

The chain employs TRBV7-9 and TRBJ2-2; 8 bases align to TRBD2. Germline loops: CDR1 SEHNR, CDR2 FQNEAQ (reference sequence). This CDR3 comprises 18 residues. V was clipped by 2 bases and J by 5 bases; unmatched bases: 13. CDR3 protein: CASSLSHLGLAGTGELFF. Here the CDR3 DNA reads TGTGCCAGCAGCTTATCCCACCTGGGGCTAGCGGGTACCGGGGAGCTGTTTTTT.

The chain recombines TRBV6-6 with TRBJ2-7; 10 positions match TRBD2. J gave up 3 bases and V 7 bases, and 3 bases lay outside the gene matches. Germline V gene sequence: CDR1 MNHNY, CDR2 SVGAGI (reference sequence). The CDR3 extends over 13 amino acids. CDR3 DNA sequence: TGTGCCAGCATAGCGGGGGGCCGCTACGAGCAGTACTTC. Its protein is CASIAGGRYEQYF.

V and J are TRBV4-1 and TRBJ2-7; maybe TRBD1 (6 bases). Germline CDR1 MGHRA, CDR2 YSYEKL. Trimming cost V 2 bases and J 2 bases, with 10 bases left between them. CDR3 length: 14 residues. This chain's CDR3 is CASSQPGQTYEQYF. CDR3 DNA sequence: TGCGCCAGCAGCCAACCTGGACAGACCTACGAGCAGTACTTC.

The chain joins TRBV6-6 to TRBJ1-3; 7 bases align to TRBD1. Germline V gene sequence: CDR1 MNHNY, CDR2 SVGAGI (reference sequence). With 6 bases clipped from V and 1 base from J, the junction kept 3 bases outside the gene matches. The CDR3 runs to 14 residues. The DNA of the CDR3 is TGTGCCAGCAGAGGGACAGAGTCTGGAAACACCATATATTTT. The encoded protein is CASRGTESGNTIYF.

The J gene is TRBJ1-2, the V gene TRBV7-9; D unresolved. The V end lost 5 bases, the J end lost 4 bases, and 17 bases lay between the germline ends. This CDR3 region has 15 residues. CDR1 and CDR2 from the germline V gene are SEHNR and FQNEAQ (reference sequence). CDR3 protein: CASSPREGRSYGYTF. The CDR3 DNA is TGTGCCAGCAGCCCAAGGGAGGGTCGATCCTATGGCTACACCTTC.

The rearrangement links TRBV5-8 to TRBJ2-5; 8 bases agree with TRBD1. In germline, CDR1 is SGHTS, CDR2 YDEGEE. Trimming removed 0 bases from V and 7 bases from J; junction bases left unmatched: 8. This CDR3 comprises 15 residues. The chain's CDR3 is CASSLVTGGLVTQYF. The CDR3, as DNA: TGTGCCAGCAGCTTGGTAACAGGGGGTTTGGTGACCCAGTACTTC.

The chain links TRBV7-9 to TRBJ1-1; tentatively, D is TRBD1 (5 bases). V was trimmed by 3 bases and J by 1 base, leaving 12 bases between them. This CDR3 has 15 amino acids. In germline, CDR1 is SEHNR, CDR2 FQNEAQ (reference sequence). The CDR3 sequence is CASSFVGAGNTEAFF. The DNA of the CDR3 is TGTGCCAGCAGCTTTGTTGGGGCTGGGAACACTGAAGCTTTCTTT.

The chain carries TRBV5-1 and TRBJ1-3; D uncertain. Trimming shortened V by 1 base and J by 1 base, and 6 bases separated the two germline ends. From germline, CDR1 is SGHRS and CDR2 YFSETQ. The CDR3 contains 14 residues. The CDR3 nucleotides are TGCGCCAGCAGCTTGTGGGCTTCTGGAAACACCATATATTTT. Encoded protein: CASSLWASGNTIYF. The whole variable domain, remainder taken from reference TRBV5-1 and TRBJ1-3, is KAGVTQTPRYLIKTRGQQVTLSCSPISGHRSVSWYQQTPGQGLQFLFEYFSETQRNKGNFPGRFSGRQFSNSRSEMNVSTLELGDSALYLCASSLWASGNTIYFGEGSWLTVV.

The V call is TRBV6-1, the J call TRBJ2-7; D gene uncertain. In germline, CDR1 is MNHNS, CDR2 SASEGT. The V and J ends lost 4 bases and 3 bases respectively, with 10 bases between them. CDR3 length equals 13 residues. The CDR3 sequence is CASSGAENYEQYF. CDR3 bases: TGTGCCAGCAGTGGAGCCGAAAACTACGAGCAGTACTTC.

The rearrangement joins TRBV5-1 to TRBJ2-7; 10 bases are shared with TRBD1. Germline V CDR1 and CDR2: SGHRS, YFSETQ. Trimming cost V 3 bases and J 5 bases; bases outside gene matches: 8. This CDR3 is 15 amino acids long. The CDR3 coding sequence is TGCGCCAGCAGCTCGGGACAGGGGTTAGTCGACGAGCAGTACTTC. This translates into CASSSGQGLVDEQYF.

The chain employs TRBV18 and TRBJ1-1; 9 bases fit TRBD1. The CDR3 extends over 14 amino acids. The ends lost 4 bases at V and 3 bases at J; junction bases unmatched: 3. In germline, CDR1 is KGHSH, CDR2 LQKENI. The CDR3 reads CASSRGQGYTEAFF. CDR3 nucleotide sequence: TGTGCCAGCTCACGGGGACAGGGATACACTGAAGCTTTCTTT.

This clone showed up just once. V is TRBV6-5 and J is TRBJ2-3; the match to TRBD2 covers 8 bases. Germline-derived CDR1 and CDR2 are MNHEY and SVGAGI. This CDR3 is 15 amino acids long. Trimming cost V 6 bases and J 0 bases; bases outside gene matches: 5. CDR3 in DNA: TGTGCCAGCAGGGAGCGGGGGCGAAGCACAGATACGCAGTATTTT. As protein: CASRERGRSTDTQYF.

The V and J genes are TRBV3-1 (or the pseudogene TRBV3-2) and TRBJ1-1; TRBD1 is a possible D gene (5 bases). Deletions cut 2 bases from V and 3 bases from J, with 13 bases between. The CDR3 sequence is 15 residues long. The V gene's germline CDR1 is LGHDT and CDR2 YNNKEL (reference sequence). The DNA for the CDR3 is TGTGCCAGCAGCCAACTCCTCGGGGCGCACACTGAAGCTTTCTTT. It yields the protein CASSQLLGAHTEAFF.

This chain links TRBV5-1 with TRBJ1-2, with a possible D match to TRBD1 (5 bases). Trimming stripped 0 bases from V and 8 bases from J, with 8 bases between. The CDR3 is 12 amino acids. Germline lookup yields CDR1 SGHRS and CDR2 YFSETQ. The CDR3: CASSLGGEGYTF. In nucleotides, the CDR3 is TGCGCCAGCAGCTTGGGGGGCGAGGGCTACACCTTC.

The J gene is TRBJ1-1, the V gene TRBV12-3 or TRBV12-4; D remains unclear. The germline V and J ends were trimmed by 6 bases and 10 bases, with 12 bases remaining between them. This CDR3 region has 11 residues. CDR3 region: CASSRRIGAFF. CDR3 bases: TGTGCCAGCAGCCGCCGGATTGGAGCTTTCTTT.